These 30 T cell receptor beta chains originate from one sample sequenced in a study of blood T cell repertoires in COVID-19. TCRdb's table, derived via immunoSEQ multiplex PCR, lists solely in-frame clones and lacks some. The top ten hold around 6.6% of the sample, which has around 370,000 clones, about nine tenths seen once. What was sequenced was peripheral blood. These receptors were collected from a woman in her 70s with COVID-19, enrolled during active disease.

With respect to this clone: In the same sample, other DNA sequences code for this CDR3. This chain links TRBV24-1 with TRBJ1-1; D may be TRBD1 (6 bases). V was clipped by 4 bases and J by 1 base, with 12 bases between them. Germline CDR1 reads KGHDR; CDR2 reads SFDVKD. The CDR3 contains 15 residues. The CDR3 coding sequence is TGTGCCACCAGTGAGTCGACAGGAGGGAACACTGAAGCTTTCTTT. Its translation: CATSESTGGNTEAFF.

This clone turned up a few times. The chain employs TRBV18 and TRBJ1-1; D not resolved. This CDR3 is 14 amino acids long. The germline CDR1 and CDR2 sequences are KGHSH and LQKENI. V was cut by 0 bases and J by 9 bases, with 14 bases left in between. The CDR3 spells CASSPPRPGYQAFF. In nucleotides, the CDR3 is TGTGCCAGCTCACCACCTCGGCCCGGGTACCAAGCTTTCTTT.

The CDR3 loop reads CATMAGGSQETQYF. In DNA form, the CDR3 reads TGTGCCACCATGGCGGGGGGCTCCCAAGAGACCCAGTACTTC. J is TRBJ2-5 and V is TRBV24-1; 8 bases match TRBD2. The CDR3 spans 14 residues. Germline V lookup: CDR1 KGHDR, CDR2 SFDVKD. Trimming took 8 bases from V and 1 from J; bases not matched to a gene: 5.

The table lists this clone with a few counts. This chain links TRBV4-1 with TRBJ1-3; D gene ambiguous. CDR1 and CDR2 from the germline V gene are MGHRA and YSYEKL. This CDR3 comprises 15 residues. The V gene lost 0 bases and the J gene lost 1 base, with 7 bases spanning the gap. CDR3 residues: CASSQEGSSGNTIYF. The CDR3 nucleotides are TGCGCCAGCAGCCAAGAGGGCAGTTCTGGAAACACCATATATTTT.

The chain links TRBV24-1 to TRBJ2-3; TRBD2 matches 9 bases. CDR1 is KGHDR and CDR2 is SFDVKD in the germline V gene. Trimming took 7 bases from V and 3 from J; bases not matched to a gene: 7. The CDR3 is 15 residues long. CDR3 coding DNA: TGTGCCACCAGCAGAGCGGGGGGATTGACAGATACGCAGTATTTT. As protein: CATSRAGGLTDTQYF.

This sequence joins TRBV5-1 and TRBJ2-2; TRBD2 matches at 8 bases. CDR1 is SGHRS, CDR2 YFSETQ, per germline. The V and J ends lost 10 bases and 4 bases, in that order; junction bases with no gene match: 18. The CDR3 length is 17 residues. CDR3 DNA: TGCGCCTCCCGGTGGGGCGGGGGGCCGAACCTCACCGGGGAGCTGTTTTTT. Its protein is CASRWGGGPNLTGELFF.

This rearrangement joins TRBV9 to TRBJ2-7; possible D gene TRBD2, 5 bases. Germline values: CDR1 SGDLS, CDR2 YYNGEE. CDR3 length: 14 amino acids. With 6 bases removed from V and 3 bases from J, the gap between germline ends came to 16 bases. In DNA form, the CDR3 reads TGTGCCAGCAAAAGCCTAGCTATTGACTACGAGCAGTACTTC. This sequence encodes CASKSLAIDYEQYF.

V is TRBV5-4 and J is TRBJ1-1; 10 bases match TRBD1. This CDR3 spans 13 amino acids. After removal of 2 bases from V and 6 bases from J, the junction contained 1 base not matched to a gene. Germline V gene lookup returns CDR1 SGHNT and CDR2 YYREEE (reference sequence). The CDR3 DNA reads TGTGCCAGCAGCTTTGGACAGGGGGCTGAAGCTTTCTTT. It specifies CASSFGQGAEAFF.

The chain links TRBV2 to TRBJ1-2, with TRBD1 matching 9 bases. V was pared by 7 bases and J by 2 bases, with 5 bases of the junction left unmatched. The CDR3 has 14 amino acids. Germline V gene data show CDR1 as SNHLY and CDR2 as FYNNEI. The CDR3 loop reads CASTRDRENYGYTF. As DNA, the CDR3 is TGTGCCAGCACCAGGGACAGGGAGAACTATGGCTACACCTTC.

The chain links TRBV27 to TRBJ1-4; D is perhaps TRBD1 (5 bases). CDR1 and CDR2 from the germline V gene are MNHEY and SMNVEV (reference sequence). This CDR3 contains 14 residues. V lost 6 bases, J lost 3 bases, and 11 bases lay in between. CDR3 residues: CASSRQGANEKLFF. The CDR3 nucleotides read TGTGCCAGCAGCCGCCAGGGTGCTAATGAAAAACTGTTTTTT.

This clone has more than one count but fewer than ten. The chain couples TRBV29-1 to TRBJ1-2; D remains ambiguous. CDR3 length equals 12 residues. Per the germline V gene, CDR1 is SQVTM and CDR2 is ANQGSEA. Trimming left V 1 base short and J 2 bases short, with 5 bases between. CDR3 sequence: CSVEGENYGYTF. CDR3 DNA sequence: TGCAGCGTTGAAGGCGAAAACTATGGCTACACCTTC.

To note about this clone: One junction end disagrees with the germline gene, perhaps due to a read error. J is TRBJ2-6 and V is TRBV28; D may be TRBD1 (5 bases). Germline V gives CDR1 MDHEN, CDR2 SYDVKM. The CDR3 has 16 amino acids. The CDR3 reads CASKGLGVSGTNVLTF. DNA of the CDR3: TGTGCCAGCAAGGGGTTAGGTGTCTCTGGGACCAACGTCCTGACTTTC.

The CDR3 sequence: CASSYQGGGTEAFF. CDR3 DNA sequence: TGTGCCAGCAGTTACCAAGGTGGGGGGACTGAAGCTTTCTTT. V usage is TRBV6-6 and J usage is TRBJ1-1; weak D call: TRBD1 (5 bases). This CDR3 has 14 residues. The V gene's germline CDR1 is MNHNY and CDR2 SVGAGI (reference sequence). Trimming shortened V by 2 bases and J by 5 bases, and 12 bases separated the two germline ends.

The chain combines TRBV30 with TRBJ2-1, with a tentative D call TRBD1 (5 bases). The germline CDR1 and CDR2 sequences are GTSNPN and SVGIG (reference sequence). Trimming pared 4 bases from V and 4 bases from J, leaving 5 bases between. The CDR3 loop spans 11 amino acids. CDR3 bases: TGTGCCTGGACAGGGTACAATGAGCAGTTCTTC. Translating it yields CAWTGYNEQFF.

Only one count was recorded for this clone. The chain joins TRBV6-5 to TRBJ2-7, with D perhaps TRBD2 (6 bases). The CDR3 is made up of 14 amino acids. Per germline, CDR1 MNHEY and CDR2 SVGAGI. The ends were cut back, 0 bases at V and 5 bases at J, with 11 bases in the middle. This CDR3 is CASSYSGGQNEQYF. The CDR3 DNA reads TGTGCCAGCAGTTACTCTGGAGGGCAGAACGAGCAGTACTTC.

The rearrangement uses TRBV28 and TRBJ1-1; D is perhaps TRBD1 (6 bases). The CDR3 has 13 amino acids. CDR1 is MDHEN, CDR2 SYDVKM, per germline. V dropped 10 bases and J dropped 5 bases, with 17 bases sitting between them. The CDR3 DNA sequence: TGTGCCACCCTTACCAGGGGTGAGACTGAAGCTTTCTTT. Amino acid sequence: CATLTRGETEAFF.

Worth noting for this clone: This could be a read error, since a much larger clone is one nucleotide away. This CDR3 is also generated by other DNA sequences in the sample. The chain links TRBV27 to TRBJ1-1; D gene unclear. The CDR3 covers 12 residues. V lost 5 bases and J 1 base, leaving 5 bases between the germline ends. CDR1 and CDR2 (germline): MNHEY, SMNVEV (reference sequence). The CDR3 DNA reads TGTGCCAGCAGTCGGGGGAACACTGAAGCTTTCTTT. Residues: CASSRGNTEAFF.

The table lists this clone with a few counts. The V call is TRBV6-5, the J call TRBJ1-1; the match to TRBD1 covers 11 bases. CDR1 MNHEY and CDR2 SVGAGI come from the germline V gene. The ends lost 7 bases at V and 3 bases at J; junction bases unmatched: 4. The CDR3 covers 14 residues. CDR3 sequence reads: CASTRDRGDTEAFF. The CDR3 nucleotides read TGTGCCAGCACCCGGGACAGGGGGGACACTGAAGCTTTCTTT.

The gene calls are TRBV6-2 or TRBV6-3 and TRBJ1-4, with TRBD1 as a possible D gene (5 bases). The ends were cut back, 5 bases at V and 4 bases at J, with 11 bases in the middle. The CDR3 length is 14 residues. Per the germline V gene, CDR1 is MNHEY and CDR2 is SVGEGT. The CDR3 is CASSPRQINEKLFF. In nucleotides, the CDR3 is TGTGCCAGCAGTCCCCGACAGATTAATGAAAAACTGTTTTTT.

This clone was detected only once. The V and J genes are TRBV4-3 and TRBJ1-2, with D tentatively TRBD1 (6 bases). From germline, CDR1 is LGHNA and CDR2 YSLEER. This CDR3 region has 17 residues. Trimming took 4 bases from V and 0 from J, leaving 18 bases between them. The CDR3 sequence is CASSRALSDRANYGYTF. The DNA of the CDR3 is TGCGCCAGCAGCCGAGCGCTTTCGGACAGAGCTAACTATGGCTACACCTTC.

The chain uses TRBV10-3 and TRBJ1-1; TRBD1 might be the D (5 bases). Germline CDR1 is ENHRY and CDR2 is SYGVKD. V was clipped by 1 base and J by 8 bases, with 8 bases between them. The CDR3 contains 12 residues. For the CDR3, the DNA is TGTGCCATCAGTGAGTATCAGGGAGAAGCTTTCTTT. This gives the protein CAISEYQGEAFF.

Only one count was recorded for this clone. The V call is TRBV5-1, the J call TRBJ1-6; TRBD1 matches at 7 bases. Trimming cost V 1 base and J 7 bases; bases outside gene matches: 8. Germline CDR1 is SGHRS and CDR2 is YFSETQ. The CDR3 consists of 16 residues. CDR3: CASSLFADRENSPLHF. DNA for the CDR3: TGCGCCAGCAGCTTGTTTGCTGACAGGGAGAATTCACCCCTCCACTTT.

The chain employs TRBV19 and TRBJ1-1, with D maybe TRBD1 (6 bases). Germline V CDR1 and CDR2: LNHDA, SQIVND (reference sequence). V lost 3 bases and J 3 bases, leaving 14 bases between the germline ends. The CDR3 runs to 15 residues. CDR3 loop: CASSITGSGDTEAFF. CDR3 coding DNA: TGTGCCAGTAGTATTACAGGGTCAGGGGACACTGAAGCTTTCTTT. The complete variable domain, with remaining parts taken from reference TRBV19 and TRBJ1-1, reads DGGITQSPKYLFRKEGQNVTLSCEQNLNHDAMYWYRQDPGQGLRLIYYSQIVNDFQKGDIAEGYSVSREKKESFPLTVTSAQKNPTAFYLCASSITGSGDTEAFFGQGTRLTVV.

In this sample, this clone turned up once. The rearrangement links TRBV12-3 or TRBV12-4 to TRBJ1-2; 7 nucleotides match TRBD1. The V segment lost 5 bases and the J segment 4 bases; nucleotides outside the gene matches: 4. The CDR3 loop spans 13 amino acids. The CDR3 sequence: CASSRDSSYGYTF. Here the CDR3 DNA reads TGTGCCAGCAGTCGGGACAGCTCCTATGGCTACACCTTC.

This sequence joins TRBV27 and TRBJ2-2, with 8 positions matching TRBD2. There are 14 residues in the CDR3. Germline V gene data show CDR1 as MNHEY and CDR2 as SMNVEV (reference sequence). After removal of 2 bases from V and 5 bases from J, the junction contained 1 base not matched to a gene. CDR3 sequence (DNA): TGTGCCAGCAGTTTAAAGCGGGGGACCGGGGAGCTGTTTTTT. It specifies CASSLKRGTGELFF.

The rearrangement joins TRBV4-3 to TRBJ2-1; D remains ambiguous. Deletions cut 0 bases from V and 0 bases from J, with 6 bases between. Germline V lookup: CDR1 LGHNA, CDR2 YSLEER. The CDR3 loop spans 15 amino acids. The CDR3 loop reads CASSQDVISYNEQFF. Here the CDR3 DNA reads TGCGCCAGCAGCCAAGATGTAATCTCCTACAATGAGCAGTTCTTC.

The chain has TRBV19 and TRBJ1-2; the match to TRBD1 covers 7 bases. V shed 3 bases, J shed 2 bases, and the junction held 6 bases outside the gene matches. Germline V lookup: CDR1 LNHDA, CDR2 SQIVND (reference sequence). This CDR3 is 15 amino acids long. The CDR3 loop is CASSIGDRVNYGYTF. In nucleotides, the CDR3 is TGTGCCAGTAGTATTGGAGACAGGGTCAACTATGGCTACACCTTC.

This chain joins TRBV19 and TRBJ1-1, with TRBD1 matching over 9 bases. The J segment lost 3 bases and the V segment lost 7 bases, leaving 12 bases of the junction unmatched. CDR3 length: 16 amino acids. The germline V gene encodes CDR1 LNHDA and CDR2 SQIVND (reference sequence). The CDR3 nucleotides are TGTGCCAGTATCCGATACAGGGGGCGGGATGACACTGAAGCTTTCTTT. It codes for CASIRYRGRDDTEAFF.

The rearrangement joins TRBV2 to TRBJ1-4; no clear D gene. The CDR3 has 15 amino acids. V was clipped by 7 bases and J by 8 bases, with 20 bases between them. Germline V gives CDR1 SNHLY, CDR2 FYNNEI. The CDR3 nucleotides read TGTGCCAGCACTCGAGAACGGGAGTTGGGGGAAAAACTGTTTTTT. It yields the protein CASTRERELGEKLFF.

This chain connects TRBV20-1 to TRBJ2-7, with 7 positions matching TRBD1. CDR3 length: 13 amino acids. Trimming cost V 3 bases and J 9 bases; bases outside gene matches: 11. Germline CDR1 and CDR2: DFQATT and SNEGSKA (reference sequence). CDR3 coding DNA: TGCAGTGCTAGTGAGGGGGCCAGCCCATCGCAGTACTTC. Protein: CSASEGASPSQYF.